This TCR beta chain stems from a study of blood T cells in healthy people across ages (dated by TCRdb to 2015 to 2017). For the study in its entirety: In model experiments, template switching captured roughly one uniquely barcoded TCR beta cDNA molecule for every two T cells. Using deep sequencing normalized with unique cDNA molecular identifiers, the study measured how TCR beta repertoire diversity changes with age. Four age groups were formed from the donors: young (average 16 years), middle-aged (around 40), aged (under 70) and long-lived (less than 85). To avoid experimental bias, donors of different ages were distributed randomly across sequencing lanes. Two additional independent replicas of 1 million unique cDNA reads from the same blood draw were analyzed for two donors (one aged 18 to 29 and one aged 80 or older). Paper-wide results and their limitations: Compared with the aged group, the long-lived group had more naive CD4+ T cells, fewer expanded clones and increased TCR diversity, a pattern suggesting age selection. Estimates of total diversity from one million sequenced T cells were regarded as lower bounds and underestimates. A strong correlation was found between observed TCR beta diversity and the percentage of naive T cells measured by flow cytometry. Because the CMV infection status of the donors was unknown, age-related changes in expanded clonotypes may potentially have been confounded. Observed TCR beta diversity per million T cells fell roughly linearly with age, and a significant reduction was already apparent by age approximately 41. Since profiling was done on bulk unsorted PBMCs, naive and antigen-experienced compartments could not be conclusively compared.

Per the germline V gene (reference sequence), GTSNPN is the CDR1 and SVGIG is the CDR2. From cysteine to phenylalanine, the CDR3 is 15 amino acids long. Left in the record is the CDR3 DNA by itself, 45 bases read in frame from the first base. As regards this clonotype: It has no known antigen specificity. Base qualities are not at hand, and no much larger clone is one base apart.

The library was generated by 5' RACE. Sequencing instrument: Illumina HiSeq 2500. A second PCR of about 7 to 12 cycles was run with a J-beta primer mix and a sample-barcoded 5' primer. Each TCR beta cDNA molecule received a unique molecular identifier from a template-switch 5' adaptor carrying 12 random nucleotides. Each sample yielded at least 3 million CDR3-containing paired-end reads. The Mint cDNA synthesis kit, primed by a TRBC-specific oligonucleotide, was used to synthesize first-strand cDNA from all RNA. All cDNA was treated with uracil-DNA glycosylase and then went through a first 18-cycle PCR with the universal primers M1SS and BC2_uni_R. Per the source publication's procedure: For normalization, 1 million high-quality reads, each with a distinct molecular identifier, were randomly selected from each sample. Reads sharing molecular identifiers were discarded rather than binned into consensus sequences. CDR3 identification, clonotype clustering and error correction used MiTCR with a Q25 quality threshold and the strictest error-elimination algorithm. Lower-bound total TCR beta diversity was estimated with a nonparametric unseen species model using Euler transformation. TCRdb redid the processing of the public reads, applying fastp at Q25 and MiXCR, and retained in-frame beta chains. Each entry is one CDR3 protein sequence, shown with its most common DNA and genes. TCRdb assigned the V and J calls; the authors' analysis was not used. The sample profile shows 790,000 or so distinct CDR3 sequences; around 45% of them were found once. Together, the top ten hold around 18% of the sample.

The donors were 40 or so Caucasian individuals from Russia, aged roughly 6 to 100 years, who were systemically healthy. Each donor gave ten milliliters of peripheral blood, drawn into EDTA-treated Vacutainer tubes. Ficoll-Paque density-gradient centrifugation was used to isolate PBMCs, with at least 7 million obtained per sample. Total RNA, at least 5 micrograms per sample, was extracted from PBMCs with Trizol reagent. For every donor, flow cytometry on a PBMC aliquot measured the percentage of naive CD45RAhigh/CD27high T cells. The sample taken for sequencing was blood. The receptor chain draws on TRBV30 and TRBJ2-4; the D match is possibly TRBD1 or TRBD2, with 5 bases aligned in each. TRBJ2-7 matches the DNA end more closely, so the J call is doubtful. The sequence was collected from a man of 80 years or more in good health. The CDR3 protein sequence reads: CAWSQRGPSPYEQYF. In nucleotides, the sequence is TGTGCCTGGAGTCAGAGGGGCCCCTCTCCCTACGAGCAGTACTTC.